The sequence of this TCR beta chain was determined in a study of metastatic and nonmetastatic thyroid tumors. Study-level information: The authors compared repertoires across blood and tumor or nodule tissue from malignant and benign thyroid patients.

Notes on the study in general: Benign nodules reportedly had significantly lower TCR beta diversity than malignant thyroid tumors in blood and tumor.

How the authors handled the data: What underpinned the distant-metastasis classifier for papillary thyroid cancer was the set of CDR3 differences across clinicopathological groups. MiXCR re-clonotyped the PCR reads for TCRdb. What appears here as the V and J calls and clone size reflects TCRdb's work, not the paper's. This sample has 8,000 to 9,000 clones, with 23% found just once. Patients underwent thyroid surgery, and none had received any treatment before it. Germline CDR1 is MNHNY and CDR2 is SVGAGI (reference sequence). This CDR3 has 16 amino acids. A note on this clone: Its antigen is as yet unknown. A junction end diverges from the germline sequence, so it may reflect a read error.

The TCR originated in a female donor with papillary thyroid cancer or a benign thyroid nodule (not recorded which). Some clones in this sample may be carry-over from other donors' samples. Material: tumor tissue. The chain links TRBV6-6 to TRBJ1-4; tentative D call: TRBD1 (6 bases). CDR3 amino acids: CANSSRTGSANEKLFF. The CDR3, as DNA: TGTGCCAACAGTTCTCGTACAGGGTCAGCTAATGAAAAACTGTTTTTT.